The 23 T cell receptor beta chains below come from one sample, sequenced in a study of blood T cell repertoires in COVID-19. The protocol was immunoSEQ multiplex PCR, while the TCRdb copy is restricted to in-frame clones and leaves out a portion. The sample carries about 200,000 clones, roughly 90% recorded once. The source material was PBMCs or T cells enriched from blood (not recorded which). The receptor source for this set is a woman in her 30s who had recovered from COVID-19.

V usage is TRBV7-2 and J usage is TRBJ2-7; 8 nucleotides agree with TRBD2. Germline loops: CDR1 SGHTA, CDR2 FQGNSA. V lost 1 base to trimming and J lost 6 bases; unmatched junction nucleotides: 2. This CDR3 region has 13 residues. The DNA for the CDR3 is TGTGCCAGCAGCTTAGACAGCGGGAGCGAGCAGTACTTC. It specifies CASSLDSGSEQYF. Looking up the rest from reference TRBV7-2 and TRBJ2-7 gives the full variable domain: GAGVSQSPSNKVTEKGKDVELRCDPISGHTALYWYRQSLGQGLEFLIYFQGNSAPDKSGLPSDRFSAERTGGSVSTLTIQRTQQEDSAVYLCASSLDSGSEQYFGPGTRLTVT.

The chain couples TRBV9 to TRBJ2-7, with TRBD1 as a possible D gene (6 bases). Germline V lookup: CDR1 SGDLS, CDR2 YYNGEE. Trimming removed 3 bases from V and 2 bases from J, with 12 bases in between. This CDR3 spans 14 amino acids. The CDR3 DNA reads TGTGCCAGCAGCGCCGGGACACCTCCCTACGAGCAGTACTTC. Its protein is CASSAGTPPYEQYF.

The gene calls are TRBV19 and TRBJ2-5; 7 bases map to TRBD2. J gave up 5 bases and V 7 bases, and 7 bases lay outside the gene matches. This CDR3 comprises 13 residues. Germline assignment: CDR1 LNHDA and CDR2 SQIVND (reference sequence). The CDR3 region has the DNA TGTGCCAGTACGGTAAGGGGAGGGGAGACCCAGTACTTC. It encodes CASTVRGGETQYF.

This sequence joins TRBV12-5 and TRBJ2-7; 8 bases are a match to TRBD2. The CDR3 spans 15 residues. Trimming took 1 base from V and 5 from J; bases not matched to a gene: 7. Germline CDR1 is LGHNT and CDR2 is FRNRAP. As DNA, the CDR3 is TGTGCTAGTGGTTTGGCGGGACTAGGCGCGGACGAGCAGTACTTC. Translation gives CASGLAGLGADEQYF.

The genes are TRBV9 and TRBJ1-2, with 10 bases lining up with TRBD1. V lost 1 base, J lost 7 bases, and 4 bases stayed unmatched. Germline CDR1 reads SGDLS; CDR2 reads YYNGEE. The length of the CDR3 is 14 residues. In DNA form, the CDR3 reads TGTGCCAGCAGCGTATCCGGGACAGGGGTTGGCTACACCTTC. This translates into CASSVSGTGVGYTF. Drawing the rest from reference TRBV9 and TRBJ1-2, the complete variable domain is DSGVTQTPKHLITATGQRVTLRCSPRSGDLSVYWYQQSLDQGLQFLIQYYNGEERAKGNILERFSAQQFPDLHSELNLSSLELGDSALYFCASSVSGTGVGYTFGSGTRLTVV.

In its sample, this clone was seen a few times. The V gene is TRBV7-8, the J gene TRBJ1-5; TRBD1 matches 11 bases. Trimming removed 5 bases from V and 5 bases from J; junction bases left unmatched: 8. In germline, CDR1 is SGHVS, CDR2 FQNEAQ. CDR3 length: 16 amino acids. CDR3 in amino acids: CASSDRDRGEDQPQHF. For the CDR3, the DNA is TGTGCCAGCAGCGACCGGGACAGGGGGGAGGATCAGCCCCAGCATTTT.

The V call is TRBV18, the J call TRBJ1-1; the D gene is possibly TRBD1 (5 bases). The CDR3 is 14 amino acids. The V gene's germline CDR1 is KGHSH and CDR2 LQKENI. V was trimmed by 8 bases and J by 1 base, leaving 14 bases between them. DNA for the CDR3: TGTGCCAGCGCTGAATCGGGGGGGAACACTGAAGCTTTCTTT. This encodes CASAESGGNTEAFF.

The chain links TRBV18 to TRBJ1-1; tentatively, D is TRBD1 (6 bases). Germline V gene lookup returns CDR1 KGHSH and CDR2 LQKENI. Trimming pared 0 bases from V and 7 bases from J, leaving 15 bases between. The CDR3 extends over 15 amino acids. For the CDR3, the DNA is TGTGCCAGCTCACCACCCTACGGGGGGCAGGGTGAAGCTTTCTTT. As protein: CASSPPYGGQGEAFF. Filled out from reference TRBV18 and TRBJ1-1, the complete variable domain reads NAGVMQNPRHLVRRRGQEARLRCSPMKGHSHVYWYRQLPEEGLKFMVYLQKENIIDESGMPKERFSAEFPKEGPSILRIQQVVRGDSAAYFCASSPPYGGQGEAFFGQGTRLTVV.

CDR3 sequence reads: CASSPSGGRYEQYF. The CDR3 bases are TGTGCCAGCAGTCCCTCCGGGGGGAGATACGAGCAGTACTTC. The chain couples TRBV6-2 or TRBV6-3 to TRBJ2-7, with TRBD2 matching over 7 bases. This CDR3 comprises 14 residues. Germline CDR1 MNHEY, CDR2 SVGEGT. After removal of 5 bases from V and 4 bases from J, the junction contained 8 bases not matched to a gene.

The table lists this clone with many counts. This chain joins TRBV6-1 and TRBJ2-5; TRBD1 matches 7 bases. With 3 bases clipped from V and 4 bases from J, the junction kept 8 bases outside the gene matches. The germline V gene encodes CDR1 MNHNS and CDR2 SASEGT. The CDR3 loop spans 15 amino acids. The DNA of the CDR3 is TGTGCCAGCAGTGACACCGATGGGACAGCAGAGACCCAGTACTTC. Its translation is CASSDTDGTAETQYF.

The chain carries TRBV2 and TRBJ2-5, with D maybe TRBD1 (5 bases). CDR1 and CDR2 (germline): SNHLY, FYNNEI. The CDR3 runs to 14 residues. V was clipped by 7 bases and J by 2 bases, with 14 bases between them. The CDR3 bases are TGTGCCAGCAACAAGGGGATACTACAAGAGACCCAGTACTTC. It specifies CASNKGILQETQYF. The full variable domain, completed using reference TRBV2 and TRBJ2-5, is EPEVTQTPSHQVTQMGQEVILRCVPISNHLYFYWYRQILGQKVEFLVSFYNNEISEKSEIFDDQFSVERPDGSNFTLKIRSTKLEDSAMYFCASNKGILQETQYFGPGTRLLVL.

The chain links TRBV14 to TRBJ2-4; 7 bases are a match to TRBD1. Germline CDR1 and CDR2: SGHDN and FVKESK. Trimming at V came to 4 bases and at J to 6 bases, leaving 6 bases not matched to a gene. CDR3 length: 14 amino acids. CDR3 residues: CASSPLRQGNIQYF. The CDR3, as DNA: TGTGCCAGCAGCCCCCTTCGACAGGGAAACATTCAGTACTTC.

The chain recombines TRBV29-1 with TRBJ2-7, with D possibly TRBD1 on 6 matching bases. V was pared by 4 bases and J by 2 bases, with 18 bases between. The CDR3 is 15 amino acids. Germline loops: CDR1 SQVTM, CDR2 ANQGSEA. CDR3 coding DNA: TGCAGCGTTGGGCCTAAACCGGGACAACCCTACGAGCAGTACTTC. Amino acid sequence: CSVGPKPGQPYEQYF.

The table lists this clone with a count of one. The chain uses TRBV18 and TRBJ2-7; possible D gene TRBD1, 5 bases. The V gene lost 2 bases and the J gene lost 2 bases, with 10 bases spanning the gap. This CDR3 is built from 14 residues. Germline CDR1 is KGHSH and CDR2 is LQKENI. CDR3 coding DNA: TGTGCCAGCTCACCATCGACAGATACCTACGAGCAGTACTTC. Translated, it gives CASSPSTDTYEQYF.

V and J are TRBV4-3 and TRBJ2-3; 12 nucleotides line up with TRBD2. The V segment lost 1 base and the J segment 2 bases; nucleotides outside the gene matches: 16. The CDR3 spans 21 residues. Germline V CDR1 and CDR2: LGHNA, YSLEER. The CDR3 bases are TGCGCCAGCAGCCAAGTTCTCGTCGGGCTAGCGGGGGGGACTACCACAGATACGCAGTATTTT. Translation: CASSQVLVGLAGGTTTDTQYF.

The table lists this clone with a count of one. The CDR3 is CASSPGDRGYEQYF. The DNA of the CDR3 is TGTGCCAGCAGCCCCGGGGACAGGGGTTACGAGCAGTACTTC. The J gene is TRBJ2-7, the V gene TRBV9; 10 bases match TRBD1. V lost 4 bases to trimming and J lost 4 bases; unmatched junction nucleotides: 5. The CDR3 totals 14 residues. Germline lookup yields CDR1 SGDLS and CDR2 YYNGEE.

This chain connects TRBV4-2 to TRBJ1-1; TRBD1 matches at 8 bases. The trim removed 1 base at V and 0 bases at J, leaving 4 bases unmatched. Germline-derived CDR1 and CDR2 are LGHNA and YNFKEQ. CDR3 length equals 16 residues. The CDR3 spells CASSQAQGQVNTEAFF. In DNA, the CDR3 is TGTGCCAGCAGCCAAGCCCAGGGACAGGTGAACACTGAAGCTTTCTTT.

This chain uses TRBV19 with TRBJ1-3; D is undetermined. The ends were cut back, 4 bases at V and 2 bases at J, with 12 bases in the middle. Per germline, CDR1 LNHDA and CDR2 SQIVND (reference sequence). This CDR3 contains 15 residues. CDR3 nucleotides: TGTGCCAGTAGTAACCCGGGTGAGGCTGGAAACACCATATATTTT. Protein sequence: CASSNPGEAGNTIYF.

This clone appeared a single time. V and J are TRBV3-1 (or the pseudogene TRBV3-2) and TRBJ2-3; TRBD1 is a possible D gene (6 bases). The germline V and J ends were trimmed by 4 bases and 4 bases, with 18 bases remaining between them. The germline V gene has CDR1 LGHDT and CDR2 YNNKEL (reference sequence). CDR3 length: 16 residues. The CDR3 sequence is CASSPRTASFADTQYF. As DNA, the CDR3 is TGTGCCAGCAGCCCTCGGACAGCCTCGTTCGCAGATACGCAGTATTTT.

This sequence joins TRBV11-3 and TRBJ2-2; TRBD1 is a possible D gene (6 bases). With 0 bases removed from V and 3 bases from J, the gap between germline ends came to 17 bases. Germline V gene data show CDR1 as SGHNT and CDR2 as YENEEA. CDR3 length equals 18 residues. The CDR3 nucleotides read TGTGCCAGCAGCTTAGACCCCGACTCCGCAGGGGACACCGGGGAGCTGTTTTTT. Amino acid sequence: CASSLDPDSAGDTGELFF.

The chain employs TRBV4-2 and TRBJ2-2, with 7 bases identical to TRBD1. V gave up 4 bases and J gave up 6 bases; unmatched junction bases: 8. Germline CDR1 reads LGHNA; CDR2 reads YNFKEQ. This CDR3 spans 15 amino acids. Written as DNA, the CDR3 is TGTGCCAGCAGCCGACAACAGGGGTACTCCGGGGAGCTGTTTTTT. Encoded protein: CASSRQQGYSGELFF.

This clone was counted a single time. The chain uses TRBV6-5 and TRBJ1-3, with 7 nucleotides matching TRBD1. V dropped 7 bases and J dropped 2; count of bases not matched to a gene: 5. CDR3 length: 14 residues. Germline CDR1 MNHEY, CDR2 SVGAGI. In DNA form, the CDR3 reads TGTGCCAGCACCGACACAGGGGCTGGAAACACCATATATTTT. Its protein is CASTDTGAGNTIYF.

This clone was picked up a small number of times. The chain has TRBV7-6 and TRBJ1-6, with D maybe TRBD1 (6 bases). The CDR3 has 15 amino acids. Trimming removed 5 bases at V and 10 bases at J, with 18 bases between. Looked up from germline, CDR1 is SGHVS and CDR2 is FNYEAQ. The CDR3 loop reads CASSVAGGAESPLHF. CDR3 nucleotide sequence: TGTGCCAGCAGCGTCGCGGGGGGCGCGGAATCACCCCTCCACTTT.